This T cell receptor beta chain was captured by sequencing in a study of T cell changes during pregnancy in multiple sclerosis. The assay was immunoSEQ multiplex PCR, and TCRdb's table has in-frame clones only and misses some. The sample holds approximately 53,000 clones; around 87% are singletons and the top ten take just over 5%. V lost 7 bases to trimming and J lost 10 bases; unmatched junction nucleotides: 11. Germline V gives CDR1 MNHNY, CDR2 SVGAGI (reference sequence). The CDR3 has 15 amino acids. The chain is built from TRBV6-6 and TRBJ1-6; 9 bases line up with TRBD1. This sequence originates from a female donor in good health, enrolled as a control in a pregnancy study. The source was peripheral blood, collected after pregnancy. DNA for the CDR3: TGTGCCAGCACTTCCGGGGACAGGGATCGCTCACCCCTCCACTTT. As protein: CASTSGDRDRSPLHF.